This T cell receptor beta chain was sequenced in a study of T cell changes during pregnancy in multiple sclerosis. Germline CDR1 is LNHNV and CDR2 is YYDKDF (reference sequence). This CDR3 has 14 residues. J gave up 4 bases and V 1 base, and 3 bases lay outside the gene matches. Profiling relied on immunoSEQ multiplex PCR, and the TCRdb table lists in-frame clones only, not all of them. This table has tens of thousands of clones, around nine tenths appearing once. This clone came up once. V usage is TRBV15 and J usage is TRBJ1-2; TRBD1 agrees at 7 bases. The sequence derives from a female donor in good health, enrolled as a control in a pregnancy study. This specimen consisted of CD8+ T cells from peripheral blood mononuclear cells, obtained in the first trimester of pregnancy. The CDR3: CATSRGTGLYGYTF. The CDR3 bases are TGTGCCACCAGCAGAGGGACAGGTCTCTATGGCTACACCTTC.